The text below deals with one T cell receptor beta chain. Its antigen is not identified. This entry belongs to a study of T cell responses to AZD1222 COVID-19 vaccine. Study observations and caveats: Repertoires were sampled only after the peak T cell response. Spike-wide coverage was observed for vaccine-associated CD4 TCRs, with dominant responses at 160-218 and 743-854. Clonal diversity may have been underestimated in mostly white British donors. The study identified only six AZD1222 recipients as seropositive at baseline.

Per germline, CDR1 SGHNT and CDR2 YYREEE (reference sequence). Trimming removed 4 bases at V and 3 bases at J, with 16 bases between. The CDR3 sequence is 15 residues long. Assay used: immunoSEQ multiplex PCR; TCRdb lists only in-frame clones, some missing. The sample contains 110,000 to 150,000 clones, approximately 93% of which appear only once. V and J are TRBV5-4 and TRBJ1-2; D possibly corresponds to TRBD1 (5 bases). Sequenced material: peripheral blood, taken after recovery from COVID-19. The source of this sequence is an adult who had recovered from COVID-19. CDR3 sequence: CASSPFEGFDYGYTF. CDR3 in DNA: TGTGCCAGCAGCCCCTTCGAGGGGTTCGACTATGGCTACACCTTC.